The 15 T cell receptor beta chains given below trace back to one sample, sequenced in a study of shared clonotypes between healthy human individuals. Sequencing used immunoSEQ multiplex PCR; TCRdb keeps in-frame clones, though not all of them. The sample records around 2.3 million clones, under 97% being singletons. The sequenced material came from naive CD4+ T cells sorted from blood. Subset reported: CD45RA+ positively selected. The receptors originated from a man younger than 30 in good health.

As concerns this clone: This CDR3 is also generated by other DNA sequences in the sample. The V call is TRBV4-3, the J call TRBJ1-2; D unresolved. Germline V gene lookup returns CDR1 LGHNA and CDR2 YSLEER. This CDR3 comprises 13 residues. With 0 bases removed from V and 2 bases from J, the gap between germline ends came to 4 bases. CDR3 DNA sequence: TGCGCCAGCAGCCAAGACAGGAACTATGGCTACACCTTC. Residues: CASSQDRNYGYTF.

This chain uses TRBV27 with TRBJ2-7, with 8 bases that match TRBD1. J lost 10 bases, V lost 3 bases, and 5 bases had no gene match. Germline CDR1 reads MNHEY; CDR2 reads SMNVEV (reference sequence). The CDR3 length is 12 residues. The CDR3 sequence is CASSLAGGKQYF. The CDR3 region has the DNA TGTGCCAGCAGTTTGGCAGGGGGCAAACAGTACTTC.

The chain is built from TRBV5-1 and TRBJ2-5, with D maybe TRBD1 (6 bases). Germline values: CDR1 SGHRS, CDR2 YFSETQ. V was cut by 0 bases and J by 5 bases, with 14 bases left in between. This CDR3 is built from 15 residues. CDR3 bases: TGCGCCAGCAGCTTGGAGGGCAGGGGCGACGAGACCCAGTACTTC. It yields the protein CASSLEGRGDETQYF.

The chain recombines TRBV5-1 with TRBJ1-5; 12 nucleotides line up with TRBD1. This CDR3 is 17 amino acids long. In germline, CDR1 is SGHRS, CDR2 YFSETQ. V shed 4 bases and J 3 bases; nucleotides not matched to a gene: 8. CDR3 residues: CASSPGTGGWVNQPQHF. The DNA of the CDR3 is TGCGCCAGCAGCCCGGGGACAGGGGGCTGGGTCAATCAGCCCCAGCATTTT.

The chain joins TRBV2 to TRBJ2-3; TRBD2 aligns across 13 bases. Germline values: CDR1 SNHLY, CDR2 FYNNEI. J gave up 6 bases and V 4 bases, and 10 bases lay outside the gene matches. There are 17 residues in the CDR3. CDR3 amino acids: CASSGTSGGHGADTQYF. The DNA for the CDR3 is TGTGCCAGCAGTGGGACTAGCGGGGGACATGGGGCGGATACGCAGTATTTT.

The V call is TRBV4-3, the J call TRBJ2-7, with D possibly being TRBD2 (7 bases). CDR1 is LGHNA, CDR2 YSLEER, per germline. This CDR3 has 16 residues. V was shortened by 0 bases and J by 2 bases, with 14 bases between the two germline ends. CDR3: CASSQDLRGLPYEQYF. CDR3 coding DNA: TGCGCCAGCAGCCAAGATCTGCGGGGGCTCCCCTACGAGCAGTACTTC.

This clone came up once. CDR3 DNA: TGTGCCAGCAGTGCCGACCGACAGGGCTTCTACGAGCAGTACTTC. It is translated as CASSADRQGFYEQYF. The chain has TRBV2 and TRBJ2-7; 7 positions match TRBD1. The CDR3 loop spans 15 amino acids. V shed 4 bases, J shed 3 bases, and the junction held 9 bases outside the gene matches. Germline CDR1 reads SNHLY; CDR2 reads FYNNEI.

The chain uses TRBV18 and TRBJ1-1; perhaps TRBD1 as D (5 bases). The CDR3 runs 14 residues. V lost 3 bases and J 3 bases, leaving 11 bases between the germline ends. The V gene's germline CDR1 is KGHSH and CDR2 LQKENI. DNA for the CDR3: TGTGCCAGCTCACCCCCGGCGGGGCACACTGAAGCTTTCTTT. Its protein product is CASSPPAGHTEAFF.

The V and J genes are TRBV10-3 and TRBJ1-5, with 8 bases matching TRBD1. The V gene end was trimmed by 3 bases and the J gene end by 2 bases; junction bases not matched to a gene: 6. The CDR3 spans 16 residues. In germline, CDR1 is ENHRY, CDR2 SYGVKD. The CDR3 is CAISDPGGAGNQPQHF. CDR3 in DNA: TGTGCCATCAGTGATCCAGGGGGCGCGGGCAATCAGCCCCAGCATTTT.

The V call is TRBV6-1, the J call TRBJ2-7; no clear D. CDR3 length: 15 residues. V shed 2 bases and J shed 3 bases, with 14 bases lying between them. Germline values: CDR1 MNHNS, CDR2 SASEGT. DNA for the CDR3: TGTGCCAGCAGTGAATTCAACCTGCCGCTCTACGAGCAGTACTTC. This codes for CASSEFNLPLYEQYF.

The rearrangement links TRBV13 to TRBJ2-4; 7 bases align to TRBD1. Germline assignment: CDR1 PRHDT and CDR2 FYEKMQ (reference sequence). The CDR3 has 14 amino acids. With 5 bases clipped from V and 1 base from J, the junction kept 2 bases outside the gene matches. The CDR3 DNA is TGTGCCAGCAGCCAGGGGGTCGCCAAAAACATTCAGTACTTC. Translation gives CASSQGVAKNIQYF.

The V and J genes are TRBV6-1 and TRBJ2-1; 9 positions match TRBD2. V shed 4 bases, J shed 9 bases, and the junction held 7 bases outside the gene matches. The CDR3 has 14 residues. Germline V gives CDR1 MNHNS, CDR2 SASEGT. CDR3: CASSGREGLGEQFF. In nucleotides, the CDR3 is TGTGCCAGCAGTGGGCGGGAGGGCCTTGGTGAGCAGTTCTTC.

Points on this clone: The sample holds other DNA sequences that translate to the same CDR3. This chain links TRBV7-2 with TRBJ1-5, with D unclear. The germline CDR1 and CDR2 sequences are SGHTA and FQGNSA. V was shortened by 1 base and J by 0 bases, with 7 bases between the two germline ends. This CDR3 has 15 amino acids. The CDR3 DNA sequence: TGTGCCAGCAGCTTAGTGGCAGATAGCAATCAGCCCCAGCATTTT. Its protein is CASSLVADSNQPQHF. Drawing the rest from reference TRBV7-2 and TRBJ1-5, the complete variable domain is GAGVSQSPSNKVTEKGKDVELRCDPISGHTALYWYRQSLGQGLEFLIYFQGNSAPDKSGLPSDRFSAERTGGSVSTLTIQRTQQEDSAVYLCASSLVADSNQPQHFGDGTRLSIL.

V gene TRBV18 combines with J gene TRBJ1-2; 8 bases align to TRBD1. Germline V lookup: CDR1 KGHSH, CDR2 LQKENI. The V and J ends lost 1 base and 7 bases, in that order; junction bases with no gene match: 8. The CDR3 is 15 amino acids. This chain's CDR3 is CASSPQERQGSGYTF. The CDR3 nucleotides are TGTGCCAGCTCACCACAAGAGAGACAGGGGAGTGGCTACACCTTC.

This chain links TRBV2 with TRBJ2-3; D remains ambiguous. Trimming stripped 5 bases from V and 5 bases from J, with 17 bases between. CDR1 is SNHLY and CDR2 is FYNNEI in the germline V gene. The length of the CDR3 is 15 residues. CDR3 sequence reads: CASSWESNSGDTQYF. The CDR3 bases are TGTGCCAGCAGTTGGGAATCTAATTCGGGAGATACGCAGTATTTT.